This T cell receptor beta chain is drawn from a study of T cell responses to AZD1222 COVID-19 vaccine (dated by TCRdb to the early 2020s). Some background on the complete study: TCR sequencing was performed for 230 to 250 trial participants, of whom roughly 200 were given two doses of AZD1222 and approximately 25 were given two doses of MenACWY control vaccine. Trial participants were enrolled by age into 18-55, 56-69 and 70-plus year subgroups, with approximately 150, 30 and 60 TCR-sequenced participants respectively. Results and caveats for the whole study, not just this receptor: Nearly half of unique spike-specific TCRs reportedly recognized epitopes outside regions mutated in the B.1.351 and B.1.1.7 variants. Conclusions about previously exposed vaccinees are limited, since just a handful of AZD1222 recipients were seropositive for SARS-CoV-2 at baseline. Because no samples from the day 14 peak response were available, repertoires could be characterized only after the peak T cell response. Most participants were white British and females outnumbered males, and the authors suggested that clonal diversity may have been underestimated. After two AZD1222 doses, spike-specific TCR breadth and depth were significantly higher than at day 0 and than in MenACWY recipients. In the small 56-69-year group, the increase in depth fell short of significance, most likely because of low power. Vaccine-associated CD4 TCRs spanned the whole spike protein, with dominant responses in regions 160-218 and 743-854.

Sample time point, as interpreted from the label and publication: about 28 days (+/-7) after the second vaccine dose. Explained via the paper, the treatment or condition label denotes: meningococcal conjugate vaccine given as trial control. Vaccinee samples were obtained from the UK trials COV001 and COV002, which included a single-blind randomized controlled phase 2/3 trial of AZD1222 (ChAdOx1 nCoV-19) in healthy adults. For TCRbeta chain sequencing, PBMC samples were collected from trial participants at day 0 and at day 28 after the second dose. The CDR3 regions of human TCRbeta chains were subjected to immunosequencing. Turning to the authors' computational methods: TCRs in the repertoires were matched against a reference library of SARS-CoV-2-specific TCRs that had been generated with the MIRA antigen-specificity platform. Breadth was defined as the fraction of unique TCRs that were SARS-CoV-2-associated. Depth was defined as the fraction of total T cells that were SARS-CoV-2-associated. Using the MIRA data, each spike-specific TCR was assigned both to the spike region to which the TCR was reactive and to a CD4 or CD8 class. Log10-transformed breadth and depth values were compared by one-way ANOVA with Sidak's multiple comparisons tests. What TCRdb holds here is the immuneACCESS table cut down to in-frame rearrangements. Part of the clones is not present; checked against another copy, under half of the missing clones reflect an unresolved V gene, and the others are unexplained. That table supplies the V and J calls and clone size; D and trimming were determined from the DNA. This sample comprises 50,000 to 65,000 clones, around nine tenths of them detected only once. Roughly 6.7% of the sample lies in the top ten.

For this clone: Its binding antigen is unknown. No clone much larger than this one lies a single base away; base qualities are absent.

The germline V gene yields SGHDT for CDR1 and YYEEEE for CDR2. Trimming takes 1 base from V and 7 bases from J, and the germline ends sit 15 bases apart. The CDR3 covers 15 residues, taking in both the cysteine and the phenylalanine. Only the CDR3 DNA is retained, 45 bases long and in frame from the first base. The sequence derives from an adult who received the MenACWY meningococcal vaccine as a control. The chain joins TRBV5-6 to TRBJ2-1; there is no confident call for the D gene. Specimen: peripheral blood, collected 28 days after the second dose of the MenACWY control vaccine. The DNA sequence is TGTGCCAGCAGCTTGCGAGGAGTACACGGGAATGAGCAGTTCTTC. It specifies CASSLRGVHGNEQFF.